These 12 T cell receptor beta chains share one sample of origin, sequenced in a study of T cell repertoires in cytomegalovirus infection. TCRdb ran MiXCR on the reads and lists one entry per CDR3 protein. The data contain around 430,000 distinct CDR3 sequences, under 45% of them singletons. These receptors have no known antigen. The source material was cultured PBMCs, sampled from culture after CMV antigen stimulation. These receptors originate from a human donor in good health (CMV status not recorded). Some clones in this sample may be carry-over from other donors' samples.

The DNA for the CDR3 is TGTGCCAGCAGCCCTACACCTCTCGGGGGGGCCGAAGAGACCCAGTACTTC. Translated, it gives CASSPTPLGGAEETQYF. The V gene is TRBV7-6, the J gene TRBJ2-5; 8 bases line up with TRBD2. The V and J ends lost 5 bases and 3 bases, in that order; junction bases with no gene match: 14. From germline, CDR1 is SGHVS and CDR2 FNYEAQ. The CDR3 length is 17 residues.

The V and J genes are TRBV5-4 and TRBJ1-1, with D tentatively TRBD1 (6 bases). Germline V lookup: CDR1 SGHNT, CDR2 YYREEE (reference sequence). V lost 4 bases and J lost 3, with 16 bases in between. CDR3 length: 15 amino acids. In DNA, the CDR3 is TGTGCCAGCAGCCCTGTCGGAGGGGGGGACACTGAAGCTTTCTTT. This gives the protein CASSPVGGGDTEAFF.

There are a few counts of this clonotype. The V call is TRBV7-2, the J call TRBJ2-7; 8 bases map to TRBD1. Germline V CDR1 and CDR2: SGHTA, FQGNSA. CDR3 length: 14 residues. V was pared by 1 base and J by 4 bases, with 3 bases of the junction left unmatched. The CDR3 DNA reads TGTGCCAGCAGCTTAGACTACAGGGGGTACGAGCAGTACTTC. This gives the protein CASSLDYRGYEQYF.

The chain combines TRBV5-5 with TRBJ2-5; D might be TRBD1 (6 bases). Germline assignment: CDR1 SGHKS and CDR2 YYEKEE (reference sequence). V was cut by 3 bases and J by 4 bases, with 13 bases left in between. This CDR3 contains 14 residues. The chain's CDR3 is CASSSGTSRETQYF. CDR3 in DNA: TGTGCCAGCAGCTCCGGGACATCCCGAGAGACCCAGTACTTC.

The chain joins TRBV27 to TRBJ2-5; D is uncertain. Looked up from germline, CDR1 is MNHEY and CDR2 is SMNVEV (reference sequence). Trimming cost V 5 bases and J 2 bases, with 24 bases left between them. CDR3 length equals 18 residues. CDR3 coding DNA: TGTGCCAGCAGTCAGTTCGGGCTTCCCGAAACCAAGCAAGAGACCCAGTACTTC. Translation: CASSQFGLPETKQETQYF.

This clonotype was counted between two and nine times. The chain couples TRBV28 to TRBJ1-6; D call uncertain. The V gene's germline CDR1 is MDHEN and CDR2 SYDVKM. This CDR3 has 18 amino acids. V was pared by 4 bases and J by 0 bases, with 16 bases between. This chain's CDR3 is CASSSAAPTSSYNSPLHF. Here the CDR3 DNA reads TGTGCCAGCAGTTCCGCCGCCCCGACAAGCTCCTATAATTCACCCCTCCACTTT.

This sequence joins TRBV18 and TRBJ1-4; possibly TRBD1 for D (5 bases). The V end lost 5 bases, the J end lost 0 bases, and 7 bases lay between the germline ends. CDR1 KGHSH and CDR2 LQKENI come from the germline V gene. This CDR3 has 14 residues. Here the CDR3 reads CASSSQATNEKLFF. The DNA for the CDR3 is TGTGCCAGCTCATCACAGGCAACTAATGAAAAACTGTTTTTT.

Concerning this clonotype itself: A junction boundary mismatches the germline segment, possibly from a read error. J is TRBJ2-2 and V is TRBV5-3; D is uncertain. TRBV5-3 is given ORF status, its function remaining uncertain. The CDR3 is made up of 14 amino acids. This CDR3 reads CASSFFKNTGELFF. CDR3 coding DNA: TGTGCCAGCAGCTTTTTCAAGAACACCGGGGAGCTGTTTTTT.

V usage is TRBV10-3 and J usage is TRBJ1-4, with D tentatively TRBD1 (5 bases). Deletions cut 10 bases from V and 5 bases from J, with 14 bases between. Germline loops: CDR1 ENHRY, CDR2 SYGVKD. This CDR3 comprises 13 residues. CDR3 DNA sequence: TGTGCCACGTCTGCCAGGGAAAATGAAAAACTGTTTTTT. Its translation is CATSARENEKLFF.

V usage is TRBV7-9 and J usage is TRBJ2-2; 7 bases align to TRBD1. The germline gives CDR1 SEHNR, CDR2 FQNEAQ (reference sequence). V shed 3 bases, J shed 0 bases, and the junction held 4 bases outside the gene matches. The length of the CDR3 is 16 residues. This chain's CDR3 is CASSFLQGANTGELFF. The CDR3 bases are TGTGCCAGCAGCTTCCTCCAGGGGGCGAACACCGGGGAGCTGTTTTTT.

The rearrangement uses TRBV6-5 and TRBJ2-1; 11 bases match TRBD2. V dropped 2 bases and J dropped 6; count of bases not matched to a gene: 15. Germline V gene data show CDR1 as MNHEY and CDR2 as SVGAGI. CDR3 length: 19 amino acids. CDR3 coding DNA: TGTGCCAGCAGTTACGGACCGCCCTCACTAGCGGGAGATGGCAATGAGCAGTTCTTC. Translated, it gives CASSYGPPSLAGDGNEQFF.

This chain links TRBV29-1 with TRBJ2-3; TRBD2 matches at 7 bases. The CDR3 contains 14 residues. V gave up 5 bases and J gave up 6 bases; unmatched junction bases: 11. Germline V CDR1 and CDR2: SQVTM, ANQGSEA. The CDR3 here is CSVLSGLDPDTQYF. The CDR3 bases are TGCAGCGTTCTTAGCGGGCTCGATCCGGATACGCAGTATTTT.